This T cell receptor (beta chain) emerged from a study of response to subunit inactivated influenza vaccine. TCRdb reprocessed the RT-PCR reads via MiXCR and lists one record per CDR3 protein. This table has about 780,000 distinct CDR3 sequences, less than 20% appearing once. General study results and limits: Authors suggested seasonal influenza vaccinations each recruit few new T cells.

This clonotype came up a few times. Antigen: not known. The length of the CDR3 is 13 residues. CDR1 is LNHNV, CDR2 YYDKDF, per germline (reference sequence). Trimming removed 1 base at V and 7 bases at J, with 10 bases between. This TCR derives from a man aged 45-65 years who received an inactivated influenza vaccine. The sample was PBMCs from blood, taken about 5 days after vaccination. This sequence joins TRBV15 and TRBJ2-5; D may correspond to TRBD1 or TRBD2 (5 bases each). The CDR3 is CATSRGGEATQYF. Here the CDR3 DNA reads TGTGCCACCAGCAGAGGAGGGGAAGCGACCCAGTACTTC.